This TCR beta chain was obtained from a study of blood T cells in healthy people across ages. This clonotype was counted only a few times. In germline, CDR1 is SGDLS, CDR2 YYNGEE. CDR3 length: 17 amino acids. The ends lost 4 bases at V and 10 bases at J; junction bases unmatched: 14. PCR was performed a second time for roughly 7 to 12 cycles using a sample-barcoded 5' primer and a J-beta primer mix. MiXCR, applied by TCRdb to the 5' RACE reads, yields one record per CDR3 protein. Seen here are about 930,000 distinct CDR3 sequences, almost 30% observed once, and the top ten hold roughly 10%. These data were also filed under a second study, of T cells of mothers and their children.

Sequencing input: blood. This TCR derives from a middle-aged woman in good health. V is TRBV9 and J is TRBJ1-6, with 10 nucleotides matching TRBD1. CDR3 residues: CASSSTGTGEFGSPLHF. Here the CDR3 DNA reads TGTGCCAGCAGCTCTACCGGGACAGGGGAGTTCGGATCACCCCTCCACTTT.